One sample yielded the 26 T cell receptor beta chains listed below, sequenced in a study of blood T cells in healthy people across ages. Combining a sample-barcoded 5' primer with a J-beta primer mix, a second PCR ran for roughly 7 to 11 cycles. A single record per CDR3 protein comes from TCRdb applying MiXCR to the 5' RACE reads. Here the sample spans 780,000 or so distinct CDR3 sequences, approximately 55% being singletons. Sequenced input: blood. The receptors stem from an elderly man in good health.

The table lists this clonotype with a few counts. DNA for the CDR3: TGTGCCACCAGCAGAGACAGGAGCTCCTACAATGAGCAGTTCTTC. The encoded protein is CATSRDRSSYNEQFF. The chain is built from TRBV15 and TRBJ2-1; D is uncertain. The CDR3 totals 15 residues. Germline V gene sequence: CDR1 LNHNV, CDR2 YYDKDF (reference sequence). V gave up 0 bases and J gave up 0 bases, with 6 bases separating them.

This clonotype was counted a single time. This chain uses TRBV5-1 with TRBJ2-3; 9 bases are shared with TRBD2. This CDR3 is built from 16 residues. The ends lost 4 bases at V and 3 bases at J; junction bases unmatched: 9. CDR1 SGHRS and CDR2 YFSETQ come from the germline V gene. The CDR3 here is CASSPNSGRPTDTQYF. In DNA, the CDR3 is TGCGCCAGCAGCCCTAATAGCGGGAGACCAACAGATACGCAGTATTTT.

In this sample, this clonotype turned up a few times. This chain uses TRBV12-3 or TRBV12-4 with TRBJ2-1, with 13 bases identical to TRBD2. The V and J ends lost 1 base and 0 bases, in that order; junction bases with no gene match: 3. The CDR3 length is 18 residues. In nucleotides, the CDR3 is TGTGCCAGCAGTTTAGGACTAGCGGGAGGTCCCTCCTACAATGAGCAGTTCTTC. Its protein is CASSLGLAGGPSYNEQFF.

V is TRBV20-1 and J is TRBJ2-2; 9 nucleotides agree with TRBD1. The CDR3 is 15 residues long. Germline CDR1 is DFQATT and CDR2 is SNEGSKA (reference sequence). The ends lost 5 bases at V and 0 bases at J; junction bases unmatched: 4. For the CDR3, the DNA is TGCAGTGCTCCCGACAGGGGGGCGAACACCGGGGAGCTGTTTTTT. Translated, it gives CSAPDRGANTGELFF.

J is TRBJ2-1 and V is TRBV29-1, with D possibly called TRBD1 or TRBD2 (5 bases each). The CDR3 loop spans 13 amino acids. The germline V and J ends were trimmed by 6 bases and 5 bases, with 14 bases remaining between them. The germline V gene encodes CDR1 SQVTM and CDR2 ANQGSEA. CDR3 in amino acids: CSVAPGLNNEQFF. The CDR3 DNA follows: TGCAGCGTGGCCCCGGGGCTCAACAATGAGCAGTTCTTC.

This clonotype was picked up a small number of times. This sequence joins TRBV7-9 and TRBJ2-7; 8 positions match TRBD2. Trimming removed 1 base from V and 6 bases from J; junction bases left unmatched: 8. CDR3 length: 15 amino acids. CDR1 and CDR2 from the germline V gene are SEHNR and FQNEAQ (reference sequence). DNA of the CDR3: TGTGCCAGCAGCTTAGGGGGACTAGGGTTTGGCGAGCAGTACTTC. Translation gives CASSLGGLGFGEQYF.

The V and J genes are TRBV2 and TRBJ1-2; tentatively, D is TRBD1 (5 bases). The ends were cut back, 7 bases at V and 4 bases at J, with 22 bases in the middle. The CDR3 is 16 residues long. The germline V gene has CDR1 SNHLY and CDR2 FYNNEI. Here the CDR3 DNA reads TGTGCCAGCAATAAGGACGGGACGGACGACTTCTATGGCTACACCTTC. Its translation: CASNKDGTDDFYGYTF. Full variable domain (outside the CDR3, taken from reference TRBV2 and TRBJ1-2): EPEVTQTPSHQVTQMGQEVILRCVPISNHLYFYWYRQILGQKVEFLVSFYNNEISEKSEIFDDQFSVERPDGSNFTLKIRSTKLEDSAMYFCASNKDGTDDFYGYTFGSGTRLTVV.

V gene TRBV20-1 combines with J gene TRBJ2-7; 11 bases match TRBD2. With V trimmed by 4 bases and J by 7 bases, 18 bases remained unmatched. The CDR3 length is 17 residues. CDR1 and CDR2 (germline): DFQATT, SNEGSKA (reference sequence). Here the CDR3 DNA reads TGCAGTGCTAACCCCTTACTAGCGGGAGTGGTCTACAATGAGCAGTACTTC. Encoded protein: CSANPLLAGVVYNEQYF.

This chain links TRBV27 with TRBJ2-4; 14 bases align to TRBD2. The germline V gene encodes CDR1 MNHEY and CDR2 SMNVEV (reference sequence). Unmatched junction bases numbered 3, after V lost 2 bases and J lost 6 bases. The CDR3 consists of 16 residues. The DNA for the CDR3 is TGTGCCAGCAGTTTAGGAGGGACTAGCGGGGGAAACATTCAGTACTTC. Translation: CASSLGGTSGGNIQYF.

The rearrangement uses TRBV6-5 and TRBJ2-5, with 14 bases that match TRBD2. Trimming removed 7 bases from V and 4 bases from J; junction bases left unmatched: 8. Germline lookup yields CDR1 MNHEY and CDR2 SVGAGI. The CDR3 runs to 16 residues. The CDR3 spells CASKATSGGAVETQYF. The DNA for the CDR3 is TGTGCCAGCAAGGCGACTAGCGGGGGGGCCGTAGAGACCCAGTACTTC.

This clonotype has just a few counts. This chain links TRBV3-1 with TRBJ2-1, with D perhaps assigned TRBD1 or TRBD2 (5 bases each). Germline CDR1 reads LGHDT; CDR2 reads YNNKEL (reference sequence). The CDR3 has 13 amino acids. V was pared by 6 bases and J by 9 bases, with 15 bases between. The CDR3 protein is CASSGTLNGEQFF. In DNA form, the CDR3 reads TGTGCCAGCAGTGGGACGTTAAACGGTGAGCAGTTCTTC.

There are a few counts of this clonotype. The rearrangement joins TRBV11-1 to TRBJ1-2; D perhaps matches TRBD1 (6 bases). This CDR3 is built from 13 residues. Per germline, CDR1 SGHAT and CDR2 FQDESV (reference sequence). The V end lost 2 bases, the J end lost 7 bases, and 11 bases lay between the germline ends. CDR3 sequence (DNA): TGTGCCAGCAGCTTAAAAGGGGGACTTGGCTACACCTTC. Protein product: CASSLKGGLGYTF.

This clonotype was counted only a few times. This chain links TRBV5-1 with TRBJ2-1, with D perhaps matching TRBD2 (5 bases). Germline V CDR1 and CDR2: SGHRS, YFSETQ. The CDR3 runs 15 residues. The V and J ends lost 0 bases and 6 bases respectively, with 13 bases between them. CDR3 DNA: TGCGCCAGCAGCTTGGCCCCCGGACTTATCAATGAGCAGTTCTTC. This codes for CASSLAPGLINEQFF.

This clonotype was found a few times. The CDR3 bases are TGCAGCGTTGAGGTTTGGCAGGGGCTATCCTACGAGCAGTACTTC. This translates into CSVEVWQGLSYEQYF. This chain uses TRBV29-1 with TRBJ2-7; a weak D match, TRBD1 (6 bases). The CDR3 length is 15 residues. Germline loops: CDR1 SQVTM, CDR2 ANQGSEA. V was shortened by 3 bases and J by 1 base, with 16 bases between the two germline ends.

This CDR3 is CSGSTGLLGGSYEQYF. The CDR3 DNA is TGCAGTGGCAGCACAGGACTGCTCGGAGGGTCCTACGAGCAGTACTTC. The chain joins TRBV20-1 to TRBJ2-7; a possible D gene is TRBD2 (6 bases). Trimming pared 7 bases from V and 1 base from J, leaving 23 bases between. The germline V gene has CDR1 DFQATT and CDR2 SNEGSKA (reference sequence). The CDR3 length is 16 residues.

This clonotype appeared a single time. The chain is built from TRBV6-6 and TRBJ2-1; 7 bases align to TRBD2. With V trimmed by 11 bases and J by 4 bases, 8 bases remained unmatched. Germline V gives CDR1 MNHNY, CDR2 SVGAGI (reference sequence). This CDR3 is built from 13 residues. The chain's CDR3 is CALRASGYNEQFF. The CDR3 DNA follows: TGTGCCCTCAGGGCTAGCGGTTACAATGAGCAGTTCTTC.

The chain recombines TRBV6-1 with TRBJ2-6, with 10 bases that match TRBD1. Germline CDR1 is MNHNS and CDR2 is SASEGT. V gave up 8 bases and J gave up 2 bases; unmatched junction bases: 12. The CDR3 spans 18 residues. The CDR3: CASSVTGGSQAGANVLTF. The CDR3 region has the DNA TGTGCCAGCTCTGTGACAGGGGGCTCCCAAGCTGGGGCCAACGTCCTGACTTTC.

In this sample, this clonotype turned up a few times. The chain carries TRBV14 and TRBJ2-3; the D is unclear. Germline CDR1 and CDR2: SGHDN and FVKESK. The CDR3 sequence is 13 residues long. V was cut by 1 base and J by 3 bases, with 5 bases left in between. This chain's CDR3 is CASSQAFTDTQYF. DNA of the CDR3: TGTGCCAGCAGCCAAGCCTTTACAGATACGCAGTATTTT.

This sequence joins TRBV3-1 and TRBJ2-7; weak D call: TRBD2 (6 bases). The CDR3 extends over 15 amino acids. Trimming pared 6 bases from V and 3 bases from J, leaving 18 bases between. Germline V gene data show CDR1 as LGHDT and CDR2 as YNNKEL (reference sequence). The CDR3 reads CASSPGTLAYYEQYF. DNA of the CDR3: TGTGCCAGCAGTCCTGGTACACTAGCCTACTACGAGCAGTACTTC.

This clonotype occurred a few times. The junction differs from germline at one of its ends, possibly a read error. J is TRBJ2-1 and V is TRBV12-3 or TRBV12-4, with D unclear. The CDR3 is made up of 16 amino acids. The chain's CDR3 is CASSPLRISQSGEQFF. In DNA form, the CDR3 reads TGTGCTAGCAGTCCGCTCAGAATTTCCCAATCTGGTGAGCAGTTCTTC.

This clonotype was found once. The genes are TRBV28 and TRBJ2-1; 12 bases are a match to TRBD1. The CDR3 consists of 15 residues. The germline V gene encodes CDR1 MDHEN and CDR2 SYDVKM. The V gene end was trimmed by 6 bases and the J gene end by 4 bases; junction bases not matched to a gene: 4. The CDR3, as DNA: TGTGCCAGCAGGAGGGACAGGGGGCTTTACAATGAGCAGTTCTTC. Protein product: CASRRDRGLYNEQFF.

This clonotype occurred a few times. The CDR3 region has the DNA TGTGCCAGCAGCTTCCCCAAACTAGGGCAGAGAGAGCAGTACTTC. As protein: CASSFPKLGQREQYF. The rearrangement uses TRBV11-2 and TRBJ2-4, with D possibly TRBD2 on 5 matching bases. The CDR3 totals 15 residues. V was trimmed by 3 bases and J by 13 bases, leaving 22 bases between them. CDR1 SGHAT and CDR2 FQNNGV come from the germline V gene.

This clonotype was seen more than once but under ten times. The gene calls are TRBV5-1 and TRBJ2-5; TRBD1 agrees at 8 bases. CDR3 length: 18 residues. The V and J ends lost 1 base and 2 bases, in that order; junction bases with no gene match: 13. Germline assignment: CDR1 SGHRS and CDR2 YFSETQ. The CDR3 DNA sequence: TGCGCCAGCAGCTTGCTTTTCTCAGGGGGCGGTTCGCAAGAGACCCAGTACTTC. Encoded protein: CASSLLFSGGGSQETQYF.

In its sample, this clonotype was seen a few times. The rearrangement uses TRBV5-1 and TRBJ2-3; 8 nucleotides match TRBD1. V lost 3 bases to trimming and J lost 14 bases; unmatched junction nucleotides: 14. The CDR3 has 14 amino acids. CDR1 is SGHRS and CDR2 is YFSETQ in the germline V gene. The CDR3 region is CASSSGQGHRYAYF. The CDR3, as DNA: TGCGCCAGCAGCTCCGGACAGGGTCACAGATACGCGTATTTT.

This chain links TRBV20-1 with TRBJ2-3, with D possibly matching TRBD1 (5 bases). The germline V gene encodes CDR1 DFQATT and CDR2 SNEGSKA (reference sequence). V was trimmed by 3 bases and J by 5 bases, leaving 12 bases between them. CDR3 length: 13 residues. The CDR3 protein is CSASAGQRDTQYF. The CDR3 DNA reads as TGCAGTGCTAGTGCTGGACAAAGAGATACGCAGTATTTT.

The chain links TRBV11-2 to TRBJ1-6; 7 bases match TRBD1. With V trimmed by 3 bases and J by 9 bases, 8 bases remained unmatched. In germline, CDR1 is SGHAT, CDR2 FQNNGV. CDR3 length: 15 residues. CDR3 loop: CASSFRDRVASPLHF. The CDR3, as DNA: TGTGCCAGCAGCTTCAGAGACAGGGTTGCTTCACCCCTCCACTTT.